This entry lists 16 T cell receptor beta chains sequenced from one sample in a study of OX40 agonist ivuxolimab in advanced cancers. TCRdb's copy holds only in-frame clones and misses some; the assay was immunoSEQ multiplex PCR. The sample has about 29,000 clones; approximately 91% are singletons. Source: CD4+ or CD8+ T cells sorted from blood, taken in a trial of the OX40 agonist ivuxolimab. These receptors all come from an adult with an advanced solid tumor such as melanoma, head and neck, liver or kidney cancer.

This sequence joins TRBV7-9 and TRBJ1-1; the D is unclear. CDR3 length: 13 amino acids. V was clipped by 1 base and J by 4 bases, with 7 bases between them. Germline V CDR1 and CDR2: SEHNR, FQNEAQ (reference sequence). This chain's CDR3 is CASSLVGFTEAFF. The CDR3 DNA reads TGTGCCAGCAGCTTAGTGGGTTTCACTGAAGCTTTCTTT.

The J gene is TRBJ2-7, the V gene TRBV7-8, with 10 bases fitting TRBD1. This CDR3 is 16 amino acids long. Germline values: CDR1 SGHVS, CDR2 FQNEAQ. Losses at the gene ends were 5 bases for V and 4 bases for J; bases not matched to a gene: 11. DNA of the CDR3: TGTGCCAGCAGCCCTCAGCTCGGGACAGGGGTGTACGAGCAGTACTTC. This encodes CASSPQLGTGVYEQYF.

The chain links TRBV7-6 to TRBJ2-7, with 9 bases aligning to TRBD1. The CDR3 is made up of 13 amino acids. Germline CDR1 reads SGHVS; CDR2 reads FNYEAQ. The V gene end was trimmed by 4 bases and the J gene end by 6 bases; junction bases not matched to a gene: 4. The CDR3 DNA sequence: TGTGCCAGCAGCTCGGGACAGGGTGGCGAGCAGTACTTC. Its protein is CASSSGQGGEQYF.

The table lists this clone with a count of one. The CDR3 protein is CASSLNYEQYF. The CDR3 bases are TGTGCCAGCAGCCTTAACTACGAGCAGTACTTC. The J gene is TRBJ2-7, the V gene TRBV5-6; no reliable D call. Germline V gene data show CDR1 as SGHDT and CDR2 as YYEEEE. V was pared by 4 bases and J by 3 bases, with 5 bases between. The CDR3 is 11 residues long.

The chain couples TRBV18 to TRBJ2-3; the match to TRBD1 covers 10 bases. With V trimmed by 6 bases and J by 4 bases, 7 bases remained unmatched. The CDR3 is 15 residues long. The germline CDR1 and CDR2 sequences are KGHSH and LQKENI. Here the CDR3 reads CASSAGQGNPDTQYF. The CDR3 coding sequence is TGTGCCAGCTCGGCGGGACAGGGGAACCCAGATACGCAGTATTTT.

The V and J genes are TRBV15 and TRBJ1-4; D is uncertain. Germline V gene data show CDR1 as LNHNV and CDR2 as YYDKDF (reference sequence). CDR3 size: 16 residues. V shed 0 bases and J shed 3 bases, with 11 bases lying between them. CDR3 DNA: TGTGCCACCAGCAGAGATTGGTCGGCCTCTAATGAAAAACTGTTTTTT. The encoded protein is CATSRDWSASNEKLFF. The whole variable domain, filled in from reference TRBV15 and TRBJ1-4, reads DAMVIQNPRYQVTQFGKPVTLSCSQTLNHNVMYWYQQKSSQAPKLLFHYYDKDFNNEADTPDNFQSRRPNTSFCFLDIRSPGLGDTAMYLCATSRDWSASNEKLFFGSGTQLSVL.

V and J are TRBV27 and TRBJ1-5; TRBD1 is a possible D gene (6 bases). Germline CDR1 is MNHEY and CDR2 is SMNVEV (reference sequence). This CDR3 is built from 16 residues. V was trimmed by 6 bases and J by 1 base, leaving 16 bases between them. In nucleotides, the CDR3 is TGTGCCAGCAGCCGGTCGGCAGGGGAGAGCAATCAGCCCCAGCATTTT. Protein sequence: CASSRSAGESNQPQHF.

The chain has TRBV5-6 and TRBJ1-1; D remains ambiguous. CDR3 size: 14 residues. Germline assignment: CDR1 SGHDT and CDR2 YYEEEE. V lost 5 bases to trimming and J lost 7 bases, with 18 bases between them. Here the CDR3 DNA reads TGTGCCAGCAGATTCGGGATGGTGGGCGTTGAAGCTTTCTTT. Its protein is CASRFGMVGVEAFF.

This chain joins TRBV4-3 and TRBJ1-5; D gene unclear. CDR3 length: 14 amino acids. V lost 1 base to trimming and J lost 0 bases, with 4 bases between them. Germline V gives CDR1 LGHNA, CDR2 YSLEER. In nucleotides, the CDR3 is TGCGCCAGCAGCCAAGGAAGTAGCAATCAGCCCCAGCATTTT. It encodes CASSQGSSNQPQHF.

This sequence joins TRBV28 and TRBJ2-7, with 9 positions matching TRBD1. The CDR3 covers 15 residues. The germline gives CDR1 MDHEN, CDR2 SYDVKM. The trim removed 5 bases at V and 1 base at J, leaving 6 bases unmatched. CDR3 coding DNA: TGTGCCAGCAGTCCCTGGACAGGGGTTTCCTACGAGCAGTACTTC. Translated: CASSPWTGVSYEQYF.

This sequence joins TRBV6-5 and TRBJ2-7; unclear D gene. The CDR3 has 14 amino acids. Trimming stripped 7 bases from V and 0 bases from J, with 13 bases between. Germline assignment: CDR1 MNHEY and CDR2 SVGAGI. The CDR3 DNA sequence: TGTGCCAGCACCCAGGTCGGGTCCTCCTACGAGCAGTACTTC. Translated: CASTQVGSSYEQYF.

The chain is built from TRBV15 and TRBJ2-2; TRBD1 matches 8 bases. CDR3 length: 16 amino acids. Germline CDR1 reads LNHNV; CDR2 reads YYDKDF (reference sequence). The V gene end was trimmed by 4 bases and the J gene end by 6 bases; junction bases not matched to a gene: 10. This chain's CDR3 is CATSTPGQVFPGELFF. The CDR3 DNA reads TGTGCCACCAGCACCCCGGGACAGGTTTTCCCCGGGGAGCTGTTTTTT.

V usage is TRBV27 and J usage is TRBJ2-1; 7 bases are shared with TRBD2. This CDR3 comprises 17 residues. Germline V gives CDR1 MNHEY, CDR2 SMNVEV (reference sequence). The V gene end was trimmed by 1 base and the J gene end by 0 bases; junction bases not matched to a gene: 6. The CDR3: CASSLLASGASYNEQFF. The DNA of the CDR3 is TGTGCCAGCAGTTTATTGGCTAGCGGAGCCTCCTACAATGAGCAGTTCTTC.

This rearrangement joins TRBV6-5 to TRBJ1-2; D call uncertain. Per the germline V gene, CDR1 is MNHEY and CDR2 is SVGAGI. The CDR3 is 15 amino acids. Trimming left V 4 bases short and J 2 bases short, with 14 bases between. The DNA for the CDR3 is TGTGCCAGCAGTTCCCCCGGTAGGACCAACTATGGCTACACCTTC. Encoded protein: CASSSPGRTNYGYTF.

The V call is TRBV7-8, the J call TRBJ2-2; 11 nucleotides agree with TRBD2. Trimming cost V 5 bases and J 0 bases; bases outside gene matches: 14. This CDR3 comprises 20 residues. Germline V gives CDR1 SGHVS, CDR2 FQNEAQ. The CDR3 DNA reads TGTGCCAGCAGCCATAAACCGGGACTAGCGGATCCCGCGAACACCGGGGAGCTGTTTTTT. This codes for CASSHKPGLADPANTGELFF.

J is TRBJ2-7 and V is TRBV6-5; D may be TRBD1 (5 bases). V lost 6 bases, J lost 7 bases, and 13 bases lay in between. CDR3 size: 12 residues. The germline gives CDR1 MNHEY, CDR2 SVGAGI. The CDR3 DNA reads TGTGCCAGCAGCTATAGGGGTCATGAGCAGTACTTC. Protein product: CASSYRGHEQYF.